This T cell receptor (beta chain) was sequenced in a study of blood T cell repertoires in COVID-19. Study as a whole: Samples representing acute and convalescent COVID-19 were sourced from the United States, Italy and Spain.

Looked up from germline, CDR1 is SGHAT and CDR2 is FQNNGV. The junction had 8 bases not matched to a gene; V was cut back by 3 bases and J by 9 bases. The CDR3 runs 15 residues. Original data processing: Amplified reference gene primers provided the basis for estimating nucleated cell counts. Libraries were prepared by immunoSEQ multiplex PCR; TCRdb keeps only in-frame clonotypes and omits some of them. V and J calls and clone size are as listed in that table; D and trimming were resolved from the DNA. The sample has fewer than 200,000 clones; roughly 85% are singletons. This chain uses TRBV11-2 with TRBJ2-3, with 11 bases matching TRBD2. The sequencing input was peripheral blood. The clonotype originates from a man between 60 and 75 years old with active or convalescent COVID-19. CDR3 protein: CASSFSGGAGGTQYF. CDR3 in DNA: TGTGCCAGCAGCTTTAGCGGGGGGGCGGGTGGAACGCAGTATTTT.